The T cell receptor (beta chain) described here comes from a study of regulatory T cells in long-lasting Graves disease. Arm-PCR of CDR3 regions and iRepertoire HTBI primers were used to build TCR beta libraries. MiXCR, applied by TCRdb to the multiplex PCR reads, yields one record per CDR3 protein. Of 400,000 to 450,000 distinct CDR3 sequences in the sample, about 16% were seen once. Many counts were recorded for this clonotype. Its specificity is unknown. CDR3 size: 13 residues. Germline V gene sequence: CDR1 SGDLS, CDR2 YYNGEE. The ends were cut back, 1 base at V and 1 base at J, with 5 bases in the middle. Whole-study results and caveats: The TCR repertoire of persistent Graves' patients was less diverse than that of newly diagnosed ones.

Time point in this sample: newly diagnosed GD, antithyroid drugs for less than 3 months. PBMC RNA was the source of the TCR library. This sample also belongs to another study, concerning T cells in Graves' hyperthyroidism and ophthalmopathy.

Sample: peripheral blood mononuclear cells (PBMCs), taken at new diagnosis, from a patient treated with antithyroid drugs. This receptor was taken from a woman aged 30 to 39 with Graves disease. The rearrangement joins TRBV9 to TRBJ1-1; D not certain. CDR3: CASSVRTNTEAFF. CDR3 DNA sequence: TGTGCCAGCAGCGTAAGGACGAACACTGAAGCTTTCTTT.